Listed below are T cell receptor beta chains from one sample, sequenced in a study of vaccination effects on CD4 cells after COVID-19. Generated by immunoSEQ multiplex PCR, the TCRdb table keeps only in-frame clones and is missing some. Of 15,000 or so clones listed, approximately 82% are singletons. Antigen specificity for these receptors is unknown. The starting material was CD4+ T cells from PBMCs cultured with SARS-CoV-2 spike peptides, obtained after COVID-19 vaccination. These receptors came from a human donor who had a prior SARS-CoV-2 infection. The CDR3 runs from the conserved cysteine through the conserved F or W. The D gene is left open where the match is weak. A clone size is listed for some rows: how often the clone was seen (once, few, many), or a class if it is expanded.

>TRBV5-4|TRBJ1-1|.|.
TGTGCCAGCAGCTTGGCCCTTAATTTGAACACTGAAGCTTTCTTT
CASSLALNLNTEAFF
>TRBV2|TRBJ2-2|.|few
TGTGCCAGCGGTCTAATAAGAGCCGGGGAGCTGTTTTTT
CASGLIRAGELFF
>TRBV14|TRBJ2-7|.|.
TGTGCCAGCAGGAAAGCAGGATACTCCTACGAGCAGTACTTC
CASRKAGYSYEQYF
>TRBV7-3|TRBJ2-1|TRBD2|few
TGTGCCAGCAGCCAAGGGACTAGCGGGAGCGAGCAGTTCTTC
CASSQGTSGSEQFF
>TRBV30|TRBJ1-2|.|.
TGTGCCTGGAGCAGGGCGAGCTACACCTTC
CAWSRASYTF
>TRBV7-9|TRBJ1-1|TRBD1|.
TGTGCCAGCAGCCAGGGACAGGGCAATGAAGCTTTCTTT
CASSQGQGNEAFF
>TRBV27|TRBJ1-1|.|.
TGTGCCAGCAGTCAGTTTGGAGGGGACACTGAAGCTTTCTTT
CASSQFGGDTEAFF
>TRBV14|TRBJ2-7|.|.
TGTGCCAGCAGCCAAGGACTAGCCTACGAGCAGTACTTC
CASSQGLAYEQYF
>TRBV9|TRBJ1-6|TRBD1|.
TGTGCCAGCAGCGGGACAGGGGAGTATAATTCACCCCTCCACTTT
CASSGTGEYNSPLHF
>TRBV9|TRBJ2-3|TRBD2|.
TGTGCCAGCAGCGTATCCGGGGGGGTGTCGTTCGATACGCAGTATTTT
CASSVSGGVSFDTQYF
>TRBV18|TRBJ1-4|.|.
TGTGCCAGCTCACCGGCGGGGGATGAAAAACTGTTTTTT
CASSPAGDEKLFF
>TRBV5-1|TRBJ1-2|.|.
TGCGCCAGCAGCCCGGAAGGGGGAGCGGGCGAAGGCTACACCTTC
CASSPEGGAGEGYTF
>TRBV11-2|TRBJ1-2|TRBD1|medium-sized
TGTGCCAGCAGCCCGGGCTCCGGGACAGTCTATGGCTACACCTTC
CASSPGSGTVYGYTF
>TRBV29-1|TRBJ1-3|.|.
TGCAGCGTTCTACCAGGAACAGGCACCAGCTCTGGAAACACCATATATTTT
CSVLPGTGTSSGNTIYF
>TRBV5-8|TRBJ2-3|TRBD2|.
TGTGCCAGCAGCTTGGGGGGACTAGCGAGTAGCACAGATACGCAGTATTTT
CASSLGGLASSTDTQYF
>TRBV3-1/TRBV3-2|TRBJ2-2|TRBD1|once
TGTGCCAGCAGCCAAGGTCCGGGACAGATACACGCCGCGGACACCGGGGAGCTGTTTTTT
CASSQGPGQIHAADTGELFF
>TRBV11-3|TRBJ2-7|.|few
TGTGCCAGCAGCCGAACTTGGACGCAGTCGGGCGAGCAGTACTTC
CASSRTWTQSGEQYF
>TRBV5-4|TRBJ2-1|TRBD2|few
TGTGCCAGCAGCTTGGGCAGCGGGAGTAATGAGCAGTTCTTC
CASSLGSGSNEQFF
>TRBV6-5|TRBJ1-5|.|.
TGTGCCAGCAGTCTATCAAGGTCCCAGCCCCAGCATTTT
CASSLSRSQPQHF
>TRBV5-6|TRBJ2-7|.|.
TGTGCCAGCAGCTACTGGCAGGGTAACTACGAGCAGTACTTC
CASSYWQGNYEQYF
>TRBV5-1|TRBJ1-5|.|.
TGCGCCAGCAGCTTGGTCGGGGGTGGTACTCAGCCCCAGCATTTT
CASSLVGGGTQPQHF
>TRBV5-1|TRBJ1-3|.|few
TGCGCCAGCAGCTTGGATGGAAACACCATATATTTT
CASSLDGNTIYF
>TRBV11-1|TRBJ2-7|.|.
TGTGCCAGCAGCTTAGAAATCAGCTCCTACGAGCAGTACTTC
CASSLEISSYEQYF
>TRBV11-3|TRBJ1-1|TRBD1|once
TGTGCCAGCAGCTCAAGGACAGGGGTCACTGAAGCTTTCTTT
CASSSRTGVTEAFF
>TRBV7-9|TRBJ1-5|.|.
TGTGCCAGCAGCTTATGGGACACAAATCAGCCCCAGCATTTT
CASSLWDTNQPQHF
>TRBV30|TRBJ2-1|TRBD1|.
TGTGCCTGGAACAGGGGGCTCGGCGATACGAATGAGCAGTTCTTC
CAWNRGLGDTNEQFF